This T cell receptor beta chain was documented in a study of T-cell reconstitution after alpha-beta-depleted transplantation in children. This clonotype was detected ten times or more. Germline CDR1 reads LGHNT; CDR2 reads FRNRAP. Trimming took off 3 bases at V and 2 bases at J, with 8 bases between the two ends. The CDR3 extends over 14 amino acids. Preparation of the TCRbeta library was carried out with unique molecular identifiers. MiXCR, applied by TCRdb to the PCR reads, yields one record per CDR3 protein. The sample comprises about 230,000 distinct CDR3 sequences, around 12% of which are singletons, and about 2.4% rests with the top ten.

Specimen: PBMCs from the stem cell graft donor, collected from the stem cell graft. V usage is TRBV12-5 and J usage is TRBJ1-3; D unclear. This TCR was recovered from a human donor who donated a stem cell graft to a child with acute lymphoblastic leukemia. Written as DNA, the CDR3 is TGTGCTAGTGGTTTCTCAGGACCTGGAAACACCATATATTTT. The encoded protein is CASGFSGPGNTIYF. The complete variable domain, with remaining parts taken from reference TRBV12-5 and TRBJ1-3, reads DARVTQTPRHKVTEMGQEVTMRCQPILGHNTVFWYRQTMMQGLELLAYFRNRAPLDDSGMPKDRFSAEMPDATLATLKIQPSEPRDSAVYFCASGFSGPGNTIYFGEGSWLTVV.